Listed below are T cell receptor beta chains from one sample, sequenced in a study of beta chain features in type 1 diabetes. Some clones are missing from TCRdb's copy, which holds only in-frame ones; the method was immunoSEQ multiplex PCR. This sample carries 150,000 to 200,000 clones, approximately 9.1% of them seen once, and the ten largest clones take 2.3%. Sequenced sample: central memory CD4+ T cells from blood. The receptors come from a woman younger than 30 in good health. Both conserved end residues are part of each CDR3. Fields, in order: CDR3 DNA, CDR3 protein, D gene, V gene, clone size, J gene, CDR3 length. A D gene is named only where the DNA matches it firmly. Size is omitted from some rows. Given values are once, few, many or a class for expanded clones.

TGTGCCAGCAGCCAGGCGCTAGCGAAATACAATGAGCAGTTCTTC,CASSQALAKYNEQFF,.,TRBV7-9,.,TRBJ2-1,15
TGTGCCAGCAGCTCATCGACAGGGAGTCTGGGGGGCTACACCTTC,CASSSSTGSLGGYTF,TRBD1,TRBV9,.,TRBJ1-2,15
TGTGCCAGCAGTTTGGAGACCGGGGAGCTGTTTTTT,CASSLETGELFF,.,TRBV7-9,few,TRBJ2-2,12
TGTGCCAGCAGCCCCCTGTTCCAGGGAACAGGAGGCTACACCTTC,CASSPLFQGTGGYTF,.,TRBV7-2,.,TRBJ1-2,15
TGTGCCAGTAGACTCCGTGACAGAGACTATGGCTACACCTTC,CASRLRDRDYGYTF,.,TRBV19,many,TRBJ1-2,14
TGTGCCAGCAGCGTGACTAGCGGGGAAGAGACCCAGTACTTC,CASSVTSGEETQYF,TRBD2,TRBV5-4,.,TRBJ2-5,14
TGTGCCAGCAGCACGACAGCGATCTCTGGAAACACCATATATTTT,CASSTTAISGNTIYF,.,TRBV7-9,.,TRBJ1-3,15
TGTGCCAGCAGCCACGCCTCAGGGGTAAGGCAGCCCCAGCATTTT,CASSHASGVRQPQHF,.,TRBV4-2,.,TRBJ1-5,15
TGTGCCAGCAGTCTTGCCGGGATCGGAAACACCATATATTTT,CASSLAGIGNTIYF,.,TRBV27,few,TRBJ1-3,14
TGTGCCAGCAGCCTCCCAGACAGGCACAATGAGCAGTTCTTC,CASSLPDRHNEQFF,.,TRBV7-9,few,TRBJ2-1,14
TGTGCCAGTCAGGGGCCCATCTCTGGGGCCAACGTCCTGACTTTC,CASQGPISGANVLTF,.,TRBV9,few,TRBJ2-6,15
TGCGCCAGCAGCTGGGGGTCCGGGACAGGGGAGATTCAGTACTTC,CASSWGSGTGEIQYF,TRBD1,TRBV5-1,.,TRBJ2-4,15
TGTGCCAGCAGCTTAAGAGCGGGATACAATGAGCAGTTCTTC,CASSLRAGYNEQFF,TRBD2,TRBV7-6,.,TRBJ2-1,14
TGTGCCAGCAGTCGAGGGCTAGCGGGATGGTACGAGCAGTACTTC,CASSRGLAGWYEQYF,TRBD2,TRBV27,few,TRBJ2-7,15
TGTGCCAGCAGACAGTCAACGAACACCGGGGAGCTGTTTTTT,CASRQSTNTGELFF,.,TRBV14,few,TRBJ2-2,14
TGTGCCAGCAGCATTACTAGCGGGGGGGCCAATGAGCAGTTCTTC,CASSITSGGANEQFF,TRBD2,TRBV7-2,few,TRBJ2-1,15
TGTGCCAGCAGCTTCAGACAGATGAACACTGAAGCTTTCTTT,CASSFRQMNTEAFF,.,TRBV7-9,.,TRBJ1-1,14
TGCGCCAGCAGCCCCGGACAGACTTATGCAACTAATGAAAAACTGTTTTTT,CASSPGQTYATNEKLFF,.,TRBV4-3,few,TRBJ1-4,17
TGTGCCAGCAGCCAAGGGGTCCGGAAGTCCACAGATACGCAGTATTTT,CASSQGVRKSTDTQYF,.,TRBV5-4,few,TRBJ2-3,16
TGTGCCAGCAGTTACAACAGCTATGGCTACACCTTC,CASSYNSYGYTF,.,TRBV6-5,few,TRBJ1-2,12
TGTGCCAGCAGGGACAGGGGACCCGATACGCAGTATTTT,CASRDRGPDTQYF,TRBD1,TRBV6-6,few,TRBJ2-3,13
TGTGCCAGCAGCTGGGGACAGTGGGAGACCCAGTACTTC,CASSWGQWETQYF,TRBD1,TRBV11-2,few,TRBJ2-5,13
TGTGCCAGCAGGGGGGGACAGGGGGCCACCGGGGAGCTGTTTTTT,CASRGGQGATGELFF,TRBD1,TRBV2,many,TRBJ2-2,15
TGTGCCAGCAGCTTAGACCGGCCGGGGGCCGGGGAGCTGTTTTTT,CASSLDRPGAGELFF,.,TRBV7-2,few,TRBJ2-2,15
TGCGCCAGCAGCCAAGCAACTAGCGGGGGTGGGCTCTTC,CASSQATSGGGLF,TRBD2,TRBV4-1,few,TRBJ2-1,13
TGCGCCAGCAGCCATAACAGGCCTGAGCAGTTCTTC,CASSHNRPEQFF,.,TRBV4-1,few,TRBJ2-1,12
TGCGCCAGCAGCTTGGGGGAGGAAGACGAGCAGTACTTC,CASSLGEEDEQYF,.,TRBV5-1,few,TRBJ2-7,13
TGTGCCATCAGTACTTTTTACCGGGACAGTCAGTACTTC,CAISTFYRDSQYF,TRBD1,TRBV10-3,.,TRBJ2-4,13
TGCGCCAGCAGCTTGGATGGGGGCGGCGAAGGGGCCCAGTACTTC,CASSLDGGGEGAQYF,.,TRBV5-1,few,TRBJ2-5,15
TGCGCCAGCAGTGACCGCGCCTACGAGCAGTACTTC,CASSDRAYEQYF,.,TRBV10-2,.,TRBJ2-7,12
TGCAGCGTTGAACTAGGTTCTAGGACAGATACGCAGTATTTT,CSVELGSRTDTQYF,.,TRBV29-1,few,TRBJ2-3,14
TGTGCCAGCAGCCTTGACAGGGTCGGAAACACCATATATTTT,CASSLDRVGNTIYF,TRBD1,TRBV11-2,.,TRBJ1-3,14
TGTGCCAGCAGTTCCTTAGTAGCTGAAGCTTTCTTT,CASSSLVAEAFF,.,TRBV6-5,.,TRBJ1-1,12
TGCGCCAGCACAGGGGGCGAGGGCGGAGGCACTGAAGCTTTCTTT,CASTGGEGGGTEAFF,TRBD1,TRBV10-2,few,TRBJ1-1,15
TGCGCCAGCAGCTTGTTGGGACAGGAGAACACCGGGGAGCTGTTTTTT,CASSLLGQENTGELFF,TRBD1,TRBV5-1,few,TRBJ2-2,16
TGTGCCACCAGCAGGACTAGTGATTCCTACAATGAGCAGTTCTTC,CATSRTSDSYNEQFF,.,TRBV15,.,TRBJ2-1,15
TGCGCCAGCAGCTTGAACCCGGCCACACTACAAGATACGCAGTATTTT,CASSLNPATLQDTQYF,.,TRBV5-1,.,TRBJ2-3,16
TGTGCCAGCAGCGTCGGACAGGGCTTCCAAGAGACCCAGTACTTC,CASSVGQGFQETQYF,TRBD1,TRBV7-2,.,TRBJ2-5,15
TGCAGCGTTGGTAGGGGCCAAGAGACCCAGTACTTC,CSVGRGQETQYF,.,TRBV29-1,few,TRBJ2-5,12
TGTGCCAGCAGCTTCGACAGGGCTCCCGGCTACACCTTC,CASSFDRAPGYTF,TRBD1,TRBV5-4,few,TRBJ1-2,13
TGTGCCAGCTCACCACGGGGACAGGGGACTACTAACTATGGCTACACCTTC,CASSPRGQGTTNYGYTF,TRBD1,TRBV18,.,TRBJ1-2,17